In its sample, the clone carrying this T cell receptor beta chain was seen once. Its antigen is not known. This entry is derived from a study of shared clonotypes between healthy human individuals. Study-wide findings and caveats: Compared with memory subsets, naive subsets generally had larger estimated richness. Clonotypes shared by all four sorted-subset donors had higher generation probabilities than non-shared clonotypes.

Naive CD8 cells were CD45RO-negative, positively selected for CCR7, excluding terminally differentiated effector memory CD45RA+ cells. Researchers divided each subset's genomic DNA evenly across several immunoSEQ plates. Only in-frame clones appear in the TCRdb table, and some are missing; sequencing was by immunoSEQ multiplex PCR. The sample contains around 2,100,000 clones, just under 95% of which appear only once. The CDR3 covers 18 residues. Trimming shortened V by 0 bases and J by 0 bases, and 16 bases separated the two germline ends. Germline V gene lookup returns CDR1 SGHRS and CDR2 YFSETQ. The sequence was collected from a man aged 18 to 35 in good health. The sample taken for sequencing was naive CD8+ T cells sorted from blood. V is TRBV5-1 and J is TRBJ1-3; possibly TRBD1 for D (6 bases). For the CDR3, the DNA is TGCGCCAGCAGCTTGGAAGGTCTGGGGGCGAACTCTGGAAACACCATATATTTT. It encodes CASSLEGLGANSGNTIYF.